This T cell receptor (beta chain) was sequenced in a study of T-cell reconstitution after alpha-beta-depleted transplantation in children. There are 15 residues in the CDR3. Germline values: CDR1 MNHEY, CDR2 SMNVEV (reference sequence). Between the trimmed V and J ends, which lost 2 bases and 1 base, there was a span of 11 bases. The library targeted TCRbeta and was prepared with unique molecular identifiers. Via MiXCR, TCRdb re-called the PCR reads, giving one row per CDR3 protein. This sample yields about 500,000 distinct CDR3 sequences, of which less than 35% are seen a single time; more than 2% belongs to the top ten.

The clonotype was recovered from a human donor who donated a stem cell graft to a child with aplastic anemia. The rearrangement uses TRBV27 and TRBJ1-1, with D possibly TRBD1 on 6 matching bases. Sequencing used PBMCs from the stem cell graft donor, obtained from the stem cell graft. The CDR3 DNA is TGTGCCAGCAGTTTAGCCAGGGGCTCGAACACTGAAGCTTTCTTT. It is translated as CASSLARGSNTEAFF.